A single T cell receptor (beta chain) is shown here with its context. The CDR3 runs 15 residues. Trimming removed 5 bases at V and 0 bases at J, with 12 bases between. The data are from a study of identical twins. Each CDR3 protein is one row after TCRdb ran MiXCR on the 5' RACE reads. The repertoire has 500,000 to 600,000 distinct CDR3 sequences, roughly a fifth of them found once; the top ten carry under 0.95%. These data also featured in a second study, about T cells expressing NK-cell markers. This second report adds: As a fraction of CD8+ T cells, dominant NKG2C+ clonotypes reached about 1.0-7.0% in 5 to 7 donors.

Input material: CD4+ T cells sorted from blood. The chain couples TRBV6-7 to TRBJ2-3; D gene uncertain. TRBV6-7 is identified as an open reading frame with a role that is uncertain. The sequence derives from a woman between 18 and 29 years old in good health. The CDR3 nucleotides read TGTGCCAGCAGTAGCTTACTCAAAAGCACAGATACGCAGTATTTT. This encodes CASSSLLKSTDTQYF.